Listed here are 21 T cell receptor beta chains from one sample, sequenced in a study of T cell responses to AZD1222 COVID-19 vaccine. The repertoire was sequenced with immunoSEQ multiplex PCR; TCRdb's copy has only in-frame clones and lacks some. The data contain about 160,000 clones, 88% of them singletons. Sequencing was performed on peripheral blood, taken 28 days after the second AZD1222 dose. The source of these receptors is an adult who received the AZD1222 COVID-19 vaccine.

CDR3 sequence (DNA): TGTGCCAGCAGCCTAATCAATGAGCAGTTCTTC. It codes for CASSLINEQFF. This sequence joins TRBV3-1 (or the pseudogene TRBV3-2) and TRBJ2-1; D not certain. This CDR3 comprises 11 residues. Deletions cut 4 bases from V and 6 bases from J, with 4 bases between. The V gene's germline CDR1 is LGHDT and CDR2 YNNKEL (reference sequence).

The chain couples TRBV7-2 to TRBJ2-1; no clear D gene. Deletions cut 1 base from V and 6 bases from J, with 13 bases between. The germline V gene encodes CDR1 SGHTA and CDR2 FQGNSA. The length of the CDR3 is 15 residues. CDR3 protein: CASSLVFNLVNEQFF. CDR3 coding DNA: TGTGCCAGCAGCTTAGTATTTAATTTGGTCAATGAGCAGTTCTTC. Variable domain in full (rest from reference TRBV7-2 and TRBJ2-1): GAGVSQSPSNKVTEKGKDVELRCDPISGHTALYWYRQSLGQGLEFLIYFQGNSAPDKSGLPSDRFSAERTGGSVSTLTIQRTQQEDSAVYLCASSLVFNLVNEQFFGPGTRLTVL.

CDR3 bases: TGCGCCAGCAGCCCCTCCCGGGGGGCCACAGATACGCAGTATTTT. It codes for CASSPSRGATDTQYF. The chain is built from TRBV4-1 and TRBJ2-3; TRBD2 is a possible D gene (7 bases). Germline values: CDR1 MGHRA, CDR2 YSYEKL. V lost 4 bases and J lost 2, with 13 bases in between. This CDR3 spans 15 amino acids.

V usage is TRBV28 and J usage is TRBJ1-2, with D hard to call. Germline V gives CDR1 MDHEN, CDR2 SYDVKM. CDR3 length: 14 amino acids. Trimming took off 2 bases at V and 0 bases at J, with 7 bases between the two ends. The CDR3 loop is CASSLGLSNYGYTF. The CDR3 DNA reads TGTGCCAGCAGTTTAGGGCTTTCTAACTATGGCTACACCTTC.

This clone showed up just once. The CDR3 region has the DNA TGTGCCAGCTCACCGATCGAAGGGGGCGTCGATGGCTACACCTTC. This translates into CASSPIEGGVDGYTF. The gene calls are TRBV18 and TRBJ1-2; 7 bases are shared with TRBD1. This CDR3 is 15 amino acids long. V was clipped by 3 bases and J by 6 bases; unmatched bases: 10. Germline-derived CDR1 and CDR2 are KGHSH and LQKENI.

J is TRBJ2-1 and V is TRBV5-1; D might be TRBD1 (7 bases). The CDR3 loop spans 16 amino acids. Germline V gives CDR1 SGHRS, CDR2 YFSETQ. The V end lost 2 bases, the J end lost 8 bases, and 20 bases lay between the germline ends. The DNA of the CDR3 is TGCGCCAGCAGCTTACAGGGGCCGGAGGGGGTGCATGAGCAGTTCTTC. Amino acid sequence: CASSLQGPEGVHEQFF.

The chain recombines TRBV3-1 (or the pseudogene TRBV3-2) with TRBJ1-2; D is unclear. This CDR3 contains 14 residues. From germline, CDR1 is LGHDT and CDR2 YNNKEL (reference sequence). Trimming left V 2 bases short and J 3 bases short, with 10 bases between. The DNA of the CDR3 is TGTGCCAGCAGCCAACGCGACGGATACTATGGCTACACCTTC. Amino acids: CASSQRDGYYGYTF.

The genes are TRBV2 and TRBJ2-5; 7 bases are shared with TRBD2. The germline V gene has CDR1 SNHLY and CDR2 FYNNEI. CDR3 length: 13 residues. J lost 5 bases, V lost 7 bases, and 7 bases had no gene match. The CDR3 region has the DNA TGTGCCAGCAAGCGGGGCCCCGCCGAGACCCAGTACTTC. This codes for CASKRGPAETQYF.

The gene calls are TRBV7-9 and TRBJ1-1, with D unresolved. The germline gives CDR1 SEHNR, CDR2 FQNEAQ (reference sequence). V was clipped by 7 bases and J by 4 bases, with 16 bases between them. This CDR3 has 14 residues. CDR3 region: CASTPSGPVTEAFF. The CDR3 DNA is TGTGCCAGCACCCCCTCCGGCCCCGTCACTGAAGCTTTCTTT. Full variable domain (outside the CDR3, taken from reference TRBV7-9 and TRBJ1-1): DTGVSQNPRHKITKRGQNVTFRCDPISEHNRLYWYRQTLGQGPEFLTYFQNEAQLEKSRLLSDRFSAERPKGSFSTLEIQRTEQGDSAMYLCASTPSGPVTEAFFGQGTRLTVV.

The rearrangement links TRBV5-6 to TRBJ1-2, with D possibly being TRBD1 (5 bases). The germline V gene has CDR1 SGHDT and CDR2 YYEEEE. Trimming shortened V by 1 base and J by 3 bases, and 13 bases separated the two germline ends. The CDR3 loop spans 15 amino acids. The CDR3 nucleotides are TGTGCCAGCAGCTTGTTTGGGGGTAGAGACTATGGCTACACCTTC. It encodes CASSLFGGRDYGYTF. The full variable domain, in which reference TRBV5-6 and TRBJ1-2 provide the parts outside the CDR3, is DAGVTQSPTHLIKTRGQQVTLRCSPKSGHDTVSWYQQALGQGPQFIFQYYEEEERQRGNFPDRFSGHQFPNYSSELNVNALLLGDSALYLCASSLFGGRDYGYTFGSGTRLTVV.

The chain joins TRBV6-2 or TRBV6-3 to TRBJ2-2, with D unresolved. CDR1 is MNHEY, CDR2 SVGEGT, per germline. This CDR3 has 16 residues. Trimming took off 4 bases at V and 0 bases at J, with 12 bases between the two ends. This chain's CDR3 is CASSSHGAANTGELFF. The CDR3 DNA sequence: TGTGCCAGCAGTTCCCACGGTGCGGCGAACACCGGGGAGCTGTTTTTT.

The chain is built from TRBV7-2 and TRBJ2-1, with 10 positions matching TRBD2. The germline V gene encodes CDR1 SGHTA and CDR2 FQGNSA. With V trimmed by 6 bases and J by 3 bases, 2 bases remained unmatched. The CDR3 loop spans 14 amino acids. Here the CDR3 DNA reads TGTGCCAGCAGTTGGACTAGCGGCTACAATGAGCAGTTCTTC. Its protein is CASSWTSGYNEQFF.

This clone was counted a few times. This chain connects TRBV7-8 to TRBJ2-7; D is uncertain. V lost 1 base, J lost 3 bases, and 13 bases lay in between. Germline V lookup: CDR1 SGHVS, CDR2 FQNEAQ. The CDR3 is made up of 15 amino acids. As DNA, the CDR3 is TGTGCCAGCAGCTTAGAGGGTCCTGGTCTCTACGAGCAGTACTTC. Its protein product is CASSLEGPGLYEQYF.

The chain has TRBV12-3 or TRBV12-4 and TRBJ1-1, with 7 bases matching TRBD1. The V segment lost 6 bases and the J segment 11 bases; nucleotides outside the gene matches: 12. The CDR3 is 13 residues long. The CDR3 DNA is TGTGCCAGCAGCGTCGCAGGGGGTGGGGAGGCTTTCTTT. As protein: CASSVAGGGEAFF.

The V call is TRBV19, the J call TRBJ1-5; 10 bases are shared with TRBD1. Germline CDR1 and CDR2: LNHDA and SQIVND (reference sequence). The CDR3 length is 16 residues. V gave up 3 bases and J gave up 4 bases; unmatched junction bases: 6. The CDR3 DNA sequence: TGTGCCAGTAGTATCAGGACAGGGGGTGGGAATCAGCCCCAGCATTTT. Its protein product is CASSIRTGGGNQPQHF.

The chain combines TRBV15 with TRBJ1-1, with D unresolved. The germline V gene encodes CDR1 LNHNV and CDR2 YYDKDF (reference sequence). The V end was cut by 1 base, the J end by 1 base, with 10 bases between. This CDR3 region has 15 residues. The CDR3 is CATSRGAGANTEAFF. Written as DNA, the CDR3 is TGTGCCACCAGCAGAGGGGCAGGCGCGAACACTGAAGCTTTCTTT.

The gene calls are TRBV5-6 and TRBJ2-7, with D uncertain. Trimming stripped 4 bases from V and 6 bases from J, with 8 bases between. Germline CDR1 and CDR2: SGHDT and YYEEEE. This CDR3 region has 11 residues. CDR3 nucleotide sequence: TGTGCCAGCAGCAGCGACACCGAGCAGTACTTC. Its translation is CASSSDTEQYF.

The chain has TRBV7-8 and TRBJ1-5; D gene unclear. The V end was cut by 5 bases, the J end by 4 bases, with 18 bases between. The CDR3 spans 16 residues. CDR1 and CDR2 from the germline V gene are SGHVS and FQNEAQ. The CDR3 spells CASSPSSRSLNQPQHF. CDR3 in DNA: TGTGCCAGCAGCCCTAGTTCCAGGTCCCTAAATCAGCCCCAGCATTTT.

The CDR3 nucleotides are TGTGCCAGCAGCTTAGACTCCGGGTTCGGCCGCCTGACCGGGCTGGAGCAGTTCTTC. Its protein product is CASSLDSGFGRLTGLEQFF. This chain links TRBV7-9 with TRBJ2-1; no clear D gene. Per the germline V gene, CDR1 is SEHNR and CDR2 is FQNEAQ (reference sequence). Between the trimmed V and J ends, which lost 1 base and 10 bases, there was a span of 29 bases. The CDR3 extends over 19 amino acids.

This clone was seen more than once but under ten times. The gene calls are TRBV4-1 and TRBJ1-2; 7 bases are a match to TRBD1. The trim removed 4 bases at V and 2 bases at J, leaving 10 bases unmatched. This CDR3 has 16 amino acids. The germline V gene encodes CDR1 MGHRA and CDR2 YSYEKL. The CDR3 loop is CASSPSATGINYGYTF. The DNA of the CDR3 is TGCGCCAGCAGCCCTTCCGCGACAGGGATCAACTATGGCTACACCTTC.

The V gene is TRBV5-1, the J gene TRBJ1-1; D is unresolved. V was pared by 1 base and J by 3 bases, with 13 bases between. The CDR3 spans 15 residues. Germline values: CDR1 SGHRS, CDR2 YFSETQ. CDR3 region: CASSLSSPGYTEAFF. In DNA, the CDR3 is TGCGCCAGCAGCTTGTCATCTCCGGGATACACTGAAGCTTTCTTT.